The rows below give T cell receptor beta chains drawn from one sample of a study of blood T cell repertoires in COVID-19. Only in-frame clones appear in the TCRdb table, and some are missing; sequencing was by immunoSEQ multiplex PCR. The table shows around 200,000 clones, with 86% occurring only once. Sequencing used PBMCs or T cells enriched from blood (not recorded which). The receptors stem from a middle-aged woman with acute COVID-19. Both conserved end residues are part of each CDR3. The D gene is left open where the match is weak. Rows give clone size only sometimes, using once, few, many, or a class for an expanded clone.

TRBJ1-4 | TRBD1 | TRBV5-5 | NA | TGTGCCAGCAGCTCTCTCCGGGACAGGAATGAAAAACTGTTTTTT | CASSSLRDRNEKLFF
TRBJ2-1 | NA | TRBV4-1 | NA | TGCGCCAGCAGTTTAAGGGGGAGCGGGGCGTTCAATGAGCAGTTCTTC | CASSLRGSGAFNEQFF
TRBJ1-2 | TRBD1 | TRBV30 | once | TGTGCCTGGAGTGTAGGGGACAGCTATGGCTACACCTTC | CAWSVGDSYGYTF
TRBJ2-1 | TRBD2 | TRBV9 | NA | TGTGCCAGCAGCGGCACCGGGACTAGAGCTTACAATGAGCAGTTCTTC | CASSGTGTRAYNEQFF
TRBJ1-5 | TRBD1 | TRBV2 | NA | TGTGCCAGCAGCCCGACAGGGACTCATCAGCCCCAGCATTTT | CASSPTGTHQPQHF
TRBJ1-1 | NA | TRBV19 | NA | TGTGCCAGTAGTATTTCAGTTGACACTGAAGCTTTCTTT | CASSISVDTEAFF
TRBJ1-1 | NA | TRBV10-3 | NA | TGTGCCATCAGTGAGTCTGTTCAGGGAGGAACTTTCTTT | CAISESVQGGTFF
TRBJ1-2 | NA | TRBV4-1 | NA | TGCGCCAGCAGCCAAGGGACCGGGGGGCCGAACTATGGCTACACCTTC | CASSQGTGGPNYGYTF
TRBJ2-3 | TRBD2 | TRBV2 | NA | TGTGCCAGCAGTGCAGAGGCTAGCGGGGGGTGGGATACGCAGTATTTT | CASSAEASGGWDTQYF
TRBJ1-1 | NA | TRBV6-1 | NA | TGTGCCAGCAGTGAAGGGCAGGTGAACACTGAAGCTTTCTTT | CASSEGQVNTEAFF
TRBJ2-5 | NA | TRBV9 | NA | TGTGCCAGCAGCCTCGGCGGAGGGTTTGAGACCCAGTACTTC | CASSLGGGFETQYF
TRBJ1-4 | TRBD1 | TRBV7-2 | NA | TGTGCCAGCAGCTTTGTTGGCGGGACAGGGGGTGAAAAACTGTTTTTT | CASSFVGGTGGEKLFF
TRBJ1-1 | NA | TRBV12-3/TRBV12-4 | NA | TGTGCCAGCAGTTCATGGAACACTGAAGCTTTCTTT | CASSSWNTEAFF
TRBJ1-3 | NA | TRBV6-1 | NA | TGTGCCAGCAGTGAAGAGACAGCTGGAAACACCATATATTTT | CASSEETAGNTIYF
TRBJ2-7 | NA | TRBV5-6 | NA | TGTGCCAGCAGCTTTCGGGGGACGTACTCCTACGAGCAGTACTTC | CASSFRGTYSYEQYF
TRBJ2-1 | NA | TRBV24-1 | NA | TGTGCCACCAGTCCCGGGAACAACAATGAGCAGTTCTTC | CATSPGNNNEQFF
TRBJ1-2 | NA | TRBV19 | NA | TGTGCCAGTAGTTTGGGGGGACCGCGCTACACCTTC | CASSLGGPRYTF
TRBJ2-5 | NA | TRBV3-1/TRBV3-2 | NA | TGTGCCAGCAGCCAAGTCGATACAGAGCAAGAGACCCAGTACTTC | CASSQVDTEQETQYF
TRBJ2-7 | NA | TRBV5-1 | NA | TGCGCCAGCAGCCTGGAAGGTTCGGGGTTCGAGCAGTACTTC | CASSLEGSGFEQYF
TRBJ1-4 | TRBD1 | TRBV19 | NA | TGTGCCAGTAGTTTTGGACAGGGGAACACTAATGAAAAACTGTTTTTT | CASSFGQGNTNEKLFF
TRBJ1-2 | NA | TRBV7-9 | few | TGTGCCAGCAGCTCGAGGTCCGCCGCTGTTTATGGCTACACCTTC | CASSSRSAAVYGYTF
TRBJ1-5 | TRBD1 | TRBV6-6 | NA | TGTGCCAGCAGTCGAAACAGGGGCGGTAGCAATCAGCCCCAGCATTTT | CASSRNRGGSNQPQHF
TRBJ1-3 | NA | TRBV7-9 | NA | TGTGCCAGCAGCTTAGTCTCCACCAACAGGATCTCTGGAAACACCATATATTTT | CASSLVSTNRISGNTIYF
TRBJ1-2 | NA | TRBV9 | NA | TGTGCCAGCAGCGTAGAAACAGGCGACCCACTTAACTATGGCTACACCTTC | CASSVETGDPLNYGYTF
TRBJ1-1 | NA | TRBV4-1 | NA | TGCGCCAGCAGCCATGAACTGAGGAACACTGAAGCTTTCTTT | CASSHELRNTEAFF
TRBJ2-1 | TRBD1 | TRBV5-6 | NA | TGTGCCAGCAGCTTGGCCCGGGACAGTTCCTCCTACAATGAGCAGTTCTTC | CASSLARDSSSYNEQFF
TRBJ2-1 | TRBD2 | TRBV2 | NA | TGTGCCAGCGGGCTAGCGGGGGGGTGGAGCTCCTACAATGAGCAGTTCTTC | CASGLAGGWSSYNEQFF
TRBJ2-1 | NA | TRBV19 | once | TGTGCCAGTAGTGGGGCGTATGAGCAGTTCTTC | CASSGAYEQFF
TRBJ1-1 | NA | TRBV12-3/TRBV12-4 | NA | TGTGCCAGCCTACCTCGACGGGAAACCAAAGCTTTCTTT | CASLPRRETKAFF
TRBJ1-1 | TRBD1 | TRBV7-9 | NA | TGTGCCAGCAGCTACTCAGGGAGGGACAGGGAGGCTTTCTTT | CASSYSGRDREAFF
TRBJ2-2 | NA | TRBV27 | NA | TGTGCCAGCAGCCACTCACAGGGTATTGGCACCGGGGAGCTGTTTTTT | CASSHSQGIGTGELFF
TRBJ2-4 | NA | TRBV19 | NA | TGTGCCAGTAGTATAGATCCCCGGGACTTCAAAAACATTCAGTACTTC | CASSIDPRDFKNIQYF
TRBJ2-1 | TRBD1 | TRBV6-5 | NA | TGTGCCAGCAGTTTCTCTACACCGGGACAGGGGGATGAGCAGTTCTTC | CASSFSTPGQGDEQFF
TRBJ1-2 | NA | TRBV19 | NA | TGTGCCAGTAGTCGGTTCTATGGCTACACCTTC | CASSRFYGYTF
TRBJ2-7 | NA | TRBV27 | NA | TGTGCCGTCGGCCCCCGGGGGAGCGAGCAGTACTTC | CAVGPRGSEQYF
TRBJ1-5 | TRBD1 | TRBV19 | NA | TGTGCCAGTAGTTGGGACAGGGGGTATCAGCCCCAGCATTTT | CASSWDRGYQPQHF
TRBJ1-2 | TRBD1 | TRBV10-3 | NA | TGTGCCACTTCGGGACAGGGGGCGGACTATGGCTACACCTTC | CATSGQGADYGYTF
TRBJ2-6 | NA | TRBV11-1 | NA | TGTGCCAGCAGCTTAGATTCAGGGTCTGGGGCCAACGTCCTGACTTTC | CASSLDSGSGANVLTF
TRBJ1-2 | TRBD1 | TRBV19 | few | TGTGCCAGTAGTAACCCGGACAGGGTATACGGCTACACCTTC | CASSNPDRVYGYTF
TRBJ1-2 | NA | TRBV18 | NA | TGTGCCAGCTCCCCCGCGGTCGACGGCTACTATGGCTACACCTTC | CASSPAVDGYYGYTF
TRBJ2-7 | TRBD1 | TRBV4-2 | NA | TGTGCCAGCAGCCAAGAGCAGGGGGCGCCGGGCGAGCAGTACTTC | CASSQEQGAPGEQYF
TRBJ1-1 | TRBD1 | TRBV5-1 | NA | TGCGCCAGCAGCTCCAGGGGGCACGACACTGAAGCTTTCTTT | CASSSRGHDTEAFF
TRBJ2-5 | NA | TRBV2 | NA | TGTGCCAGCAGTACCCCTCTACAGGCCCAAGAGACCCAGTACTTC | CASSTPLQAQETQYF
TRBJ1-1 | TRBD1 | TRBV27 | NA | TGTGCCAGCAGTACAAGACAGGGAACTGAAGCTTTCTTT | CASSTRQGTEAFF
TRBJ1-1 | NA | TRBV15 | NA | TGTGCCACCAGCAGAGATCGCGGGAACACTGAAGCTTTCTTT | CATSRDRGNTEAFF
TRBJ1-3 | NA | TRBV5-4 | NA | TGTGCCAGCAGCTTAGGAGGGCCCGGCTCCCGAAACACCATATATTTT | CASSLGGPGSRNTIYF
TRBJ1-4 | NA | TRBV7-9 | NA | TGTGCCAGCAGCTTAGCTAGGGGTGAAAAACTGTTTTTT | CASSLARGEKLFF
TRBJ1-1 | NA | TRBV7-3 | NA | TGTGCCAGCAGCTTAAGGGATCAGGGTGAGGCTTTCTTT | CASSLRDQGEAFF
TRBJ1-1 | NA | TRBV7-6 | NA | TGTGCCAGCAGCAGAATTAGGGGAGGCACTGAAGCTTTCTTT | CASSRIRGGTEAFF
TRBJ1-2 | NA | TRBV7-2 | NA | TGTGCCAGCAGCAAGCAGGGGAACTATGGCTACACCTTC | CASSKQGNYGYTF
TRBJ1-3 | NA | TRBV19 | NA | TGTGCCAGTAGTATCGGGGGTCCAAGCTCTGGAAACACCATATATTTT | CASSIGGPSSGNTIYF
TRBJ2-1 | TRBD2 | TRBV4-3 | NA | TGCGCCAGCAGCCTTGAGCGGGGGTCGAATGAGCAGTTCTTC | CASSLERGSNEQFF
TRBJ1-1 | NA | TRBV11-1 | NA | TGTGCCAGCAGCATCCCCACAGGGCAGATGAACACTGAAGCTTTCTTT | CASSIPTGQMNTEAFF
TRBJ2-7 | TRBD1 | TRBV7-9 | NA | TGTGCCAGCAGCTTAGGGACAGGGGCCGAGCAGTACTTC | CASSLGTGAEQYF
TRBJ1-2 | TRBD1 | TRBV3-1/TRBV3-2 | NA | TGTGCCAGCAGGAGAACAGGGGGACATGGCTACACCTTC | CASRRTGGHGYTF